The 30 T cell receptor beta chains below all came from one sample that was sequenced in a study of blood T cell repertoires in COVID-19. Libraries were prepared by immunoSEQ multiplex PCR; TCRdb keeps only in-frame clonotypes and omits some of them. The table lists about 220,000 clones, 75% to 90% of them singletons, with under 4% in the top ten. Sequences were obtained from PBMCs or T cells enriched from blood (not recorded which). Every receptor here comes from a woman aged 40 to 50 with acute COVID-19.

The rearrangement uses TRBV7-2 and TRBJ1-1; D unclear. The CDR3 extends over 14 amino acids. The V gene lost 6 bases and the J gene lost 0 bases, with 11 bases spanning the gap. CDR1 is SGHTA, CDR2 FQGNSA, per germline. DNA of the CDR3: TGTGCCAGCAGGTACGGAGGCATGAACACTGAAGCTTTCTTT. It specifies CASRYGGMNTEAFF.

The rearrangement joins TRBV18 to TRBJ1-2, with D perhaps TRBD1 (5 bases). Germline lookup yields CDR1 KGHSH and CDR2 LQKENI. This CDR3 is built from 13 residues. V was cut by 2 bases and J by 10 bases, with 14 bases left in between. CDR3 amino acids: CASSPGEGSDYTF. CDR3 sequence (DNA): TGTGCCAGCTCACCAGGGGAGGGGTCAGACTACACCTTC.

The CDR3 nucleotides read TGTGCCTGGAGTCCAGGGGGTCCAGGCTACACCTTC. Residues: CAWSPGGPGYTF. The chain couples TRBV30 to TRBJ1-2, with TRBD1 identical over 7 bases. V lost 2 bases and J lost 8; bases outside the gene matches: 5. This CDR3 is built from 12 residues. Germline lookup yields CDR1 GTSNPN and CDR2 SVGIG (reference sequence). Using reference TRBV30 and TRBJ1-2 for the parts outside the CDR3, the full variable domain is SQTIHQWPATLVQPVGSPLSLECTVEGTSNPNLYWYRQAAGRGLQLLFYSVGIGQISSEVPQNLSASRPQDRQFILSSKKLLLSDSGFYLCAWSPGGPGYTFGSGTRLTVV.

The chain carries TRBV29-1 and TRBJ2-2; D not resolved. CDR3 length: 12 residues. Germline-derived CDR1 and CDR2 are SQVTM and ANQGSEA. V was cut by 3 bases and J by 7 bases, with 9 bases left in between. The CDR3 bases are TGCAGCGTTGATCCTCCGGGCGGGGAGCTGTTTTTT. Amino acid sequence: CSVDPPGGELFF.

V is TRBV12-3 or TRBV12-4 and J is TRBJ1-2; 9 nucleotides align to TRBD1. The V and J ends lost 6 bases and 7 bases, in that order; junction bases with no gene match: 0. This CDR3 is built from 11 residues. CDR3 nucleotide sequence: TGTGCCAGCAGGGACAGGGGTGGCTACACCTTC. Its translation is CASRDRGGYTF.

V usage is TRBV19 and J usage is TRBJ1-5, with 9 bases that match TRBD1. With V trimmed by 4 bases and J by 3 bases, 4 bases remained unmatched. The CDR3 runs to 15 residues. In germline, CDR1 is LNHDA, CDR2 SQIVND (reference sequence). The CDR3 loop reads CASSNRDRDNQPQHF. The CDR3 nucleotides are TGTGCCAGTAGTAACCGGGACAGGGACAATCAGCCCCAGCATTTT.

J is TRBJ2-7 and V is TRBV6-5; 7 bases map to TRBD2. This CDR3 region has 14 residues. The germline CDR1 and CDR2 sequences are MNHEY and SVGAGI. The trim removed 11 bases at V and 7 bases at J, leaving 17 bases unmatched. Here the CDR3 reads CAGLRREGLGEQYV. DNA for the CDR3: TGTGCCGGACTACGCAGGGAGGGATTGGGGGAGCAGTACGTC.

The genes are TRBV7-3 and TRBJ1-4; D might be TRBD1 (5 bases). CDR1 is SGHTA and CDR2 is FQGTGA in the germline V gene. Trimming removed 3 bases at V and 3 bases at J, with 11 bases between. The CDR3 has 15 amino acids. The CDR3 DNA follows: TGTGCCAGCAGCTTGGCAGGGAAGTCTAATGAAAAACTGTTTTTT. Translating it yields CASSLAGKSNEKLFF.

The CDR3: CASSLQLAEAFF. CDR3 nucleotide sequence: TGTGCCAGCAGCTTGCAACTAGCGGAAGCTTTCTTT. V usage is TRBV5-6 and J usage is TRBJ1-1; D is undetermined. Per the germline V gene, CDR1 is SGHDT and CDR2 is YYEEEE. The CDR3 length is 12 residues. V lost 1 base and J lost 8, with 9 bases in between.

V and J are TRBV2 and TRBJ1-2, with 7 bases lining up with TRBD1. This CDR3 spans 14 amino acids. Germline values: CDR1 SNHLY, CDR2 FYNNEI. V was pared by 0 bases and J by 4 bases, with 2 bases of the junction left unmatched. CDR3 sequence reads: CASSEAGQLYGYTF. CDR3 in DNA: TGTGCCAGCAGTGAAGCGGGACAGCTCTATGGCTACACCTTC.

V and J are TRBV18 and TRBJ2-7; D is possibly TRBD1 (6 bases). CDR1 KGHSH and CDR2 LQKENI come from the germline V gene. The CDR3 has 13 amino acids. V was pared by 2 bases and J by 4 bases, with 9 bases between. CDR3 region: CASSPNGQYEQYV. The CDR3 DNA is TGTGCCAGCTCACCAAACGGACAGTACGAGCAGTACGTC.

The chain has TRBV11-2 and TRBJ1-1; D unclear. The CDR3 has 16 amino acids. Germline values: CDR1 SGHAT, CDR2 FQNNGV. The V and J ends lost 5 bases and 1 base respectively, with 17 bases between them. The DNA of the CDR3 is TGTGCCAGCAGCCCCGGGGTGGGCAGAAGGAACACTGAAGCTTTCTTT. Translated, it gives CASSPGVGRRNTEAFF.

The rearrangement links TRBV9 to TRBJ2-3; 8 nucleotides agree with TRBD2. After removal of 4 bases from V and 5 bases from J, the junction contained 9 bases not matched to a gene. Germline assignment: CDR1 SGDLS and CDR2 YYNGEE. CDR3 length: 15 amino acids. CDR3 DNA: TGTGCCAGCAGCTCTACGGGGGGGCAACTAGATACGCAGTATTTT. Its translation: CASSSTGGQLDTQYF.

The CDR3 reads CASSPDSGGWYEQYF. The DNA of the CDR3 is TGTGCCAGCAGTCCCGATAGCGGGGGGTGGTACGAGCAGTACTTC. V and J are TRBV28 and TRBJ2-7; 10 nucleotides agree with TRBD2. The germline V gene has CDR1 MDHEN and CDR2 SYDVKM. The CDR3 is made up of 15 amino acids. J gave up 4 bases and V 5 bases, and 8 bases lay outside the gene matches.

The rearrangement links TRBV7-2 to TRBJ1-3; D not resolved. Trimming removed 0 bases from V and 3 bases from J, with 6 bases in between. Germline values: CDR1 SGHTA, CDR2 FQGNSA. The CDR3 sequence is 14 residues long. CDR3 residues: CASSLAGVGNTIYF. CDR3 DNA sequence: TGTGCCAGCAGCTTAGCCGGGGTTGGAAACACCATATATTTT.

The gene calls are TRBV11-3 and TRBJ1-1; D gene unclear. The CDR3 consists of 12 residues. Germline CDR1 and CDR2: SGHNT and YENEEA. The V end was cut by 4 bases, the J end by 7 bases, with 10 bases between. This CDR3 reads CASSSRGGEAFF. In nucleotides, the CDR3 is TGTGCCAGCAGCTCCCGGGGTGGTGAAGCTTTCTTT.

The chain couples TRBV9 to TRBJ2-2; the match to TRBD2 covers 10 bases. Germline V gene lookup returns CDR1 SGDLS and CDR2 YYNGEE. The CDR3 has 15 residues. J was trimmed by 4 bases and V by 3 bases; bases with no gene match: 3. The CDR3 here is CASSELAGRTGELFF. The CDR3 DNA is TGTGCCAGCAGCGAACTAGCGGGGCGCACCGGGGAGCTGTTTTTT.

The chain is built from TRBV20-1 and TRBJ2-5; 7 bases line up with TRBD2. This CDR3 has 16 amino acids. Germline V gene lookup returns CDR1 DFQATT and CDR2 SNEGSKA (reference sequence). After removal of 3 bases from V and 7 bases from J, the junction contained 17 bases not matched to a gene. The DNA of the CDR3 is TGCAGTGCTAGTTTGGTAGCGGGCCGACTGGGGGGGACCCAGTACTTC. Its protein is CSASLVAGRLGGTQYF.

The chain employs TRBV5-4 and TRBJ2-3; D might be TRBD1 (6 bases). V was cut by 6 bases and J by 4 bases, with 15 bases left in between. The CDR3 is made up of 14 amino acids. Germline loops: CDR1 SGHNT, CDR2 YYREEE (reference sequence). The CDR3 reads CASKGQGSADTQYF. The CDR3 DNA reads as TGTGCCAGCAAGGGCCAGGGGTCGGCAGATACGCAGTATTTT.

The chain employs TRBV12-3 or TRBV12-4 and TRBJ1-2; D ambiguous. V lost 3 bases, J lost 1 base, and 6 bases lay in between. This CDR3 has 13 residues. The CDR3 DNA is TGTGCCAGCAGTTTGAACAGTAACTATGGCTACACCTTC. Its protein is CASSLNSNYGYTF.

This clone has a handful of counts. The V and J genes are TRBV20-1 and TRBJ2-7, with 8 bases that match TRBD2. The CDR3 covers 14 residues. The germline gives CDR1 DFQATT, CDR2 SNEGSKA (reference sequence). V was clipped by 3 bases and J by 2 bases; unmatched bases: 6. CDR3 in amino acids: CSASLRRGAYEQYF. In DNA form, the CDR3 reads TGCAGTGCTAGTCTCCGGCGGGGGGCCTACGAGCAGTACTTC.

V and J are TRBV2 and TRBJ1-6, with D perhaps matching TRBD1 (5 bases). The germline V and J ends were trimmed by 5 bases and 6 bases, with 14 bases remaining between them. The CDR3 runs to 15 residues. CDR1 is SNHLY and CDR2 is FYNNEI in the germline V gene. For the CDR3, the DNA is TGTGCCAGCAGTAAAGGGACCGGGGGTAATTCACCCCTCCACTTT. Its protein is CASSKGTGGNSPLHF. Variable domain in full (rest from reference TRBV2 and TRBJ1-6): EPEVTQTPSHQVTQMGQEVILRCVPISNHLYFYWYRQILGQKVEFLVSFYNNEISEKSEIFDDQFSVERPDGSNFTLKIRSTKLEDSAMYFCASSKGTGGNSPLHFGNGTRLTVT.

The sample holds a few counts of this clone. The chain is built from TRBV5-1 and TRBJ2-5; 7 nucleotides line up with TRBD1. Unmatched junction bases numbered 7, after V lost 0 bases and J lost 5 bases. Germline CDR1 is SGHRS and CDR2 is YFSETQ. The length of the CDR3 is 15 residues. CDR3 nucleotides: TGCGCCAGCAGCTTGGCCGACAGGGTGGGCGAGACCCAGTACTTC. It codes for CASSLADRVGETQYF.

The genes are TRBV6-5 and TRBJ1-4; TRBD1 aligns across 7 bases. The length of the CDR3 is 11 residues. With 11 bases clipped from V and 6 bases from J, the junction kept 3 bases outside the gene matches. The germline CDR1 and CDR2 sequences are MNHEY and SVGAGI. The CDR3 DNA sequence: TGTGCCGCCGGACAGGATGAAAAACTGTTTTTT. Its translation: CAAGQDEKLFF.

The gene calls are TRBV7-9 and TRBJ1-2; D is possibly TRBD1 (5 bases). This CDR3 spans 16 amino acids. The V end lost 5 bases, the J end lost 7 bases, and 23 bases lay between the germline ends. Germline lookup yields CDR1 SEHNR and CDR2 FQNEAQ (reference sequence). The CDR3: CASSPDASTAQGGYTF. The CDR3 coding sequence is TGTGCCAGCAGCCCAGACGCGTCGACAGCTCAAGGTGGCTACACCTTC.

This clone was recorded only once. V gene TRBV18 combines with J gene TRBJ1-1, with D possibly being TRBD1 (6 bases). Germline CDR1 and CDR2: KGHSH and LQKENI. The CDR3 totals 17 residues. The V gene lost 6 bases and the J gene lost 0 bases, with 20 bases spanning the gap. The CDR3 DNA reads TGTGCCAGCTCCGCGGGGGGGGCGAATATGATGAACACTGAAGCTTTCTTT. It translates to CASSAGGANMMNTEAFF.

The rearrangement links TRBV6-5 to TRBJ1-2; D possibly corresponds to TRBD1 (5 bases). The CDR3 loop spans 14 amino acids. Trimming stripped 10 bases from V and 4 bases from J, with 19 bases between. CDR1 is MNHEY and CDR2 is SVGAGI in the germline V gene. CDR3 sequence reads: CATTGWGDSYGYTF. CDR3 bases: TGTGCCACCACTGGGTGGGGGGATTCCTATGGCTACACCTTC.

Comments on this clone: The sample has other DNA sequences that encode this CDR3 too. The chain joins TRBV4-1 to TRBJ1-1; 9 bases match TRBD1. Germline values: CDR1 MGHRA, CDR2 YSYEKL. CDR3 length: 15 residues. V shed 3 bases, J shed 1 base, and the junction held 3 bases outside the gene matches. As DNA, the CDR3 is TGCGCCAGCAGCCAGGAGACAGGGGGGAACACTGAAGCTTTCTTT. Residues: CASSQETGGNTEAFF.

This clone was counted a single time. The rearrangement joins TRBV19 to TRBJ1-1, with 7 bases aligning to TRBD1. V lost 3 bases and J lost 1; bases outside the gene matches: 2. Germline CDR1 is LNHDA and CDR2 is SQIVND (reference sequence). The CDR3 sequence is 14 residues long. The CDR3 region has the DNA TGTGCCAGTAGTATTGGACAGGCGAACACTGAAGCTTTCTTT. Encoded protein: CASSIGQANTEAFF.

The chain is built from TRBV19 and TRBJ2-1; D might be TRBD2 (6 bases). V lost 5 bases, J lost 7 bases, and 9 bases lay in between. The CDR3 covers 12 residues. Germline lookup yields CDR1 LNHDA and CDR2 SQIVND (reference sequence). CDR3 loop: CASSFGGNEQFF. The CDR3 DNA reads TGTGCCAGTAGTTTCGGGGGAAATGAGCAGTTCTTC. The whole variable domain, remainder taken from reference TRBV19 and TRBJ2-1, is DGGITQSPKYLFRKEGQNVTLSCEQNLNHDAMYWYRQDPGQGLRLIYYSQIVNDFQKGDIAEGYSVSREKKESFPLTVTSAQKNPTAFYLCASSFGGNEQFFGPGTRLTVL.